The clone carrying this TCR beta chain was picked up many times. The PBMCs had their origin in approximately 10 ml of fresh peripheral blood. V was clipped by 0 bases and J by 0 bases; unmatched bases: 10. The CDR3 runs 20 residues. Germline CDR1 LGHDT, CDR2 YNNKEL (reference sequence). The data originate from a study of T cells in Graves' hyperthyroidism and ophthalmopathy. TCR beta CDR3 regions were amplified from RNA transcripts. With the HTBI primer set, the TCR CDR3 went through a first round of RT-PCR. TCRdb recomputed calls from the multiplex PCR reads with MiXCR, one row per CDR3 protein. The profile shows fewer than 450,000 distinct CDR3 sequences, roughly 15% of them singletons.

The chain combines TRBV3-1 with TRBJ2-7; TRBD2 aligns across 14 bases. Input material: blood. The TCR comes from a woman aged 60-75 years with Graves' ophthalmopathy. The CDR3 is CASSQDMRLAGGFISYEQYF. The CDR3 bases are TGTGCCAGCAGCCAAGATATGAGACTAGCGGGAGGGTTTATCTCCTACGAGCAGTACTTC.